This TCR beta chain was profiled in a study of a mutant IDH1 vaccine in newly diagnosed glioma (dated by TCRdb to the early 2020s). In the study overall: Vaccination began 4-6 weeks after radiotherapy alone, or alongside temozolomide cycles in the chemotherapy-containing groups. The roughly 30 treated patients were approximately 60% male and 37.5% female, with a mean age of roughly 42 years. Before enrollment, most patients had been given radiochemotherapy with temozolomide as standard therapy, while the rest had received either radiotherapy alone or temozolomide alone. Visit V12 was the week-35 safety follow-up and visit V13 was the week-47 end of study. Peripheral blood was drawn at six visits: V03 (baseline), V05, V07, V10, V12 and V13. For exploratory analyses, some 24 treated patients had longitudinal TCRB deep sequencing done wherever samples were available.

Per the publication, the time point label means: week 35, safety follow-up. A 20-mer mutant IDH1 peptide at 300 micrograms in Montanide made up each vaccine dose, which was injected subcutaneously together with topical imiquimod. Patients were given eight vaccinations, in weeks 1, 3, 5, 7, 11, 15, 19 and 23, which matched visits V03 through V10. Newly diagnosed WHO grade 3 or 4 IDH1-mutant astrocytomas showing loss of nuclear ATRX were present in the donors. The samples were drawn from NOA16, a multicentre, single-arm, open-label phase I trial in Germany that tested a mutant IDH1 peptide vaccine in humans for the first time. Genomic DNA for TCRB sequencing was extracted from EDTA blood using the DNeasy Blood and Tissue Kit. The CDR3, from cysteine to phenylalanine, totals 14 residues. Just the 42-base CDR3 DNA is kept, in frame starting at base 1. The germline V gene yields MNHEY for CDR1 and SVGAGI for CDR2. V drops 2 bases and J drops 6 bases, leaving 10 bases in between.

Libraries were prepared through the immunoSEQ multiplex PCR assay. Rearranged TCR beta chain sequences were amplified using the hsTCRB Kit according to the manufacturer's protocol. TCRB libraries were sequenced on an Illumina MiSeq. Per the authors' processing: The kit vendor's proprietary platform handled demultiplexing, trimming and gene mapping. Imported from immuneACCESS, the table was reduced by TCRdb to in-frame sequences with V and J called. These copies leave out some clones; in studies compared against another copy, an unresolved V gene accounts for under half, and the cause of the remainder is not known. V and J calls and clone size are as listed in that table; D and trimming were resolved from the DNA. Across this sample there are about 56,000 clones, with less than 90% seen only once. The ten largest account for over 1.5% of the sample. Points on this clone: This receptor's antigen is unknown. One base away there is no much larger clone; base qualities are not given.

Study-wide conclusions, independent of this receptor: Selection of PBMC samples for TCRB deep sequencing was based on availability. Vaccine-induced immune responses across multiple MHC alleles were detected in 85% to 95% of patients. It was noted by the authors that analyses of patient blood samples could not be reproduced owing to sample limitations. Changes in the top peripheral T cell clonotypes picked up by TCRB sequencing did not appear to be linked to pseudoprogression.

This specimen was PBMCs, taken from a glioma patient whose treatment included an IDH1 peptide vaccine. The chain is assembled from TRBV6-5 and TRBJ2-2; the D gene is possibly TRBD1, with 5 bases matching. The TCR originated in a man aged 40-49 years with glioma. DNA sequence: TGTGCCAGCAGTTACCAGGGCAGGGCCGGGGAGCTGTTTTTT. Its protein is CASSYQGRAGELFF.